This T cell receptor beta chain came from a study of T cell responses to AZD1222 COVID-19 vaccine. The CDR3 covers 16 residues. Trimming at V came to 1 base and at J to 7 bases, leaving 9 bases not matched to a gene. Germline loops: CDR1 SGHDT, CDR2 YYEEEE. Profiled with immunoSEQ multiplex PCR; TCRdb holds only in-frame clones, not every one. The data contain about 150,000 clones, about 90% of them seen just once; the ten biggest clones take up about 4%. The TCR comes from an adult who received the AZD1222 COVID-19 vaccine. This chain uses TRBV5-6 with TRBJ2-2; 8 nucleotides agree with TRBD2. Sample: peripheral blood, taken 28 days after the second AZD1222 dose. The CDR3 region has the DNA TGTGCCAGCAGCTTGACGGGGGGGCCGGGAGTCGGGGAGCTGTTTTTT. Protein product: CASSLTGGPGVGELFF.